These 25 T cell receptor beta chains were sequenced from one sample in a study of blood T cells in healthy people across ages. A second PCR, run for about 7 to 11 cycles, used a sample-barcoded 5' primer plus a J-beta primer mix. A single record per CDR3 protein comes from TCRdb applying MiXCR to the 5' RACE reads. Of about 760,000 distinct CDR3 sequences in the sample, 56% are singletons; the top ten hold roughly 25%. Sequenced: blood. These receptors were obtained from a man between 40 and 49 years old in good health.

This chain joins TRBV12-3 or TRBV12-4 and TRBJ2-3; D perhaps matches TRBD1 (5 bases). The CDR3 loop spans 15 amino acids. V lost 6 bases to trimming and J lost 4 bases, with 17 bases between them. The CDR3 nucleotides are TGTGCCAGCAGCCCTCTAGGGGCCAGGGCAGATACGCAGTATTTT. This sequence encodes CASSPLGARADTQYF.

This clonotype appeared once. The chain has TRBV29-1 and TRBJ1-1; D gene unclear. V was clipped by 3 bases and J by 1 base, with 6 bases between them. The length of the CDR3 is 12 residues. Germline CDR1 and CDR2: SQVTM and ANQGSEA. The CDR3 spells CSVDARNTEAFF. CDR3 nucleotide sequence: TGCAGCGTTGACGCCAGGAACACTGAAGCTTTCTTT.

The CDR3 here is CASSLDRTGSSYEQYF. The CDR3, as DNA: TGCGCCAGCAGCTTGGATCGGACAGGGAGCTCCTACGAGCAGTACTTC. The chain links TRBV5-1 to TRBJ2-7; 8 bases map to TRBD1. CDR1 and CDR2 from the germline V gene are SGHRS and YFSETQ. Germline trimming cut 0 bases from V and 0 bases from J; bases unmatched to any gene: 5. This CDR3 contains 16 residues.

The chain carries TRBV24-1 and TRBJ2-2; the D gene is possibly TRBD1 (5 bases). Germline-derived CDR1 and CDR2 are KGHDR and SFDVKD. The CDR3 spans 15 residues. V shed 4 bases and J shed 6 bases, with 14 bases lying between them. The CDR3: CATSEPAGFAGELFF. Here the CDR3 DNA reads TGTGCCACCAGTGAACCGGCAGGGTTTGCCGGGGAGCTGTTTTTT.

The chain uses TRBV18 and TRBJ1-2; 7 bases fit TRBD1. CDR3 length equals 14 residues. From germline, CDR1 is KGHSH and CDR2 LQKENI. V shed 2 bases, J shed 5 bases, and the junction held 5 bases outside the gene matches. The CDR3 coding sequence is TGTGCCAGCTCACCAACAGGGGAGGAGTATGGCTACACCTTC. It encodes CASSPTGEEYGYTF.

Regarding this clonotype: The junction departs from the called germline gene at one end, perhaps through a read error. The chain couples TRBV6-1 to TRBJ1-6; D call uncertain. Per germline, CDR1 MNHNS and CDR2 SASEGT. The CDR3 runs 15 residues. DNA for the CDR3: TGTGCCAGCAGTGAAGCGGTCTCCTATAATTCACCTCTCCACTTT. Translating gives CASSEAVSYNSPLHF.

The rearrangement joins TRBV24-1 to TRBJ2-5; TRBD1 matches at 9 bases. After removal of 7 bases from V and 2 bases from J, the junction contained 13 bases not matched to a gene. Germline V gene data show CDR1 as KGHDR and CDR2 as SFDVKD. This CDR3 is built from 17 residues. The CDR3 DNA follows: TGTGCCACCAGCCTGGGACAGGGTGGGCGAGAGCAAGAGACCCAGTACTTC. This sequence encodes CATSLGQGGREQETQYF.

V usage is TRBV12-3 or TRBV12-4 and J usage is TRBJ1-1, with 9 nucleotides matching TRBD1. There are 11 residues in the CDR3. V shed 10 bases and J 8 bases; nucleotides not matched to a gene: 5. CDR3 in amino acids: CATGGTGEAFF. The CDR3 DNA follows: TGTGCCACTGGGGGGACAGGGGAAGCTTTCTTT.

This clonotype was found a few times. The chain uses TRBV7-2 and TRBJ2-3; D is unresolved. Germline V gene data show CDR1 as SGHTA and CDR2 as FQGNSA. This CDR3 is 14 amino acids long. The ends were cut back, 5 bases at V and 1 base at J, with 10 bases in the middle. In DNA, the CDR3 is TGTGCCAGCAGCCTTCCGGAGCGCACAGATACGCAGTATTTT. Translated, it gives CASSLPERTDTQYF.

The sample holds a few counts of this clonotype. V gene TRBV4-2 combines with J gene TRBJ1-6, with D uncertain. V was pared by 0 bases and J by 10 bases, with 7 bases between. The CDR3 has 13 residues. Per germline, CDR1 LGHNA and CDR2 YNFKEQ. For the CDR3, the DNA is TGTGCCAGCAGCCAAGATTTACAGTCACCCCTCCACTTT. Translating gives CASSQDLQSPLHF.

The V and J genes are TRBV7-2 and TRBJ2-3; D call uncertain. V shed 0 bases and J shed 0 bases, with 10 bases lying between them. Germline lookup yields CDR1 SGHTA and CDR2 FQGNSA. This CDR3 comprises 16 residues. The CDR3 region is CASSLARHTSTDTQYF. As DNA, the CDR3 is TGTGCCAGCAGCTTAGCGCGGCATACTAGCACAGATACGCAGTATTTT.

The J gene is TRBJ2-1, the V gene TRBV10-3; D assignment may be TRBD1 or TRBD2 (5 bases each). This CDR3 region has 13 residues. Between the trimmed V and J ends, which lost 0 bases and 15 bases, there was a span of 15 bases. Germline V lookup: CDR1 ENHRY, CDR2 SYGVKD. In DNA form, the CDR3 reads TGTGCCATCAGTGAGTCTATCGGGACCCGGGGGTTCTTC. Amino acid sequence: CAISESIGTRGFF.

This chain uses TRBV27 with TRBJ2-4, with a possible D match to TRBD1 (5 bases). The length of the CDR3 is 15 residues. The germline V gene encodes CDR1 MNHEY and CDR2 SMNVEV (reference sequence). V was cut by 3 bases and J by 0 bases, with 9 bases left in between. The CDR3: CASSLTVLAKNIQYF. DNA of the CDR3: TGTGCCAGCAGTTTGACAGTCCTAGCCAAAAACATTCAGTACTTC.

The chain couples TRBV30 to TRBJ2-2; tentatively, D is TRBD1 (5 bases). Trimming took off 0 bases at V and 5 bases at J, with 16 bases between the two ends. The CDR3 contains 16 residues. Germline CDR1 and CDR2: GTSNPN and SVGIG (reference sequence). The CDR3 sequence is CAWSVKQGLGTGELFF. In nucleotides, the CDR3 is TGTGCCTGGAGTGTAAAGCAGGGTTTGGGGACCGGGGAGCTGTTTTTT. Full variable domain (remainder filled in from reference TRBV30 and TRBJ2-2): SQTIHQWPATLVQPVGSPLSLECTVEGTSNPNLYWYRQAAGRGLQLLFYSVGIGQISSEVPQNLSASRPQDRQFILSSKKLLLSDSGFYLCAWSVKQGLGTGELFFGEGSRLTVL.

The chain combines TRBV7-2 with TRBJ2-1; 13 bases agree with TRBD2. The CDR3 contains 15 residues. V lost 5 bases to trimming and J lost 9 bases; unmatched junction nucleotides: 7. CDR1 and CDR2 (germline): SGHTA, FQGNSA. DNA of the CDR3: TGTGCCAGCAGCCAAGGGACTAGCGGGGTGGGTGAGCAGTTCTTC. It translates to CASSQGTSGVGEQFF.

The V call is TRBV6-1, the J call TRBJ2-1, with D perhaps given as TRBD1 or TRBD2 (5 bases each). The CDR3 length is 14 residues. Per germline, CDR1 MNHNS and CDR2 SASEGT. The V gene lost 3 bases and the J gene lost 7 bases, with 13 bases spanning the gap. CDR3 DNA sequence: TGTGCCAGCAGTGAGTTAGGGTGGGGGAATGAGCAGTTCTTC. Translation gives CASSELGWGNEQFF.

The genes are TRBV9 and TRBJ2-3; 11 bases are a match to TRBD2. V shed 3 bases and J 5 bases; nucleotides not matched to a gene: 8. The CDR3 has 16 amino acids. Germline assignment: CDR1 SGDLS and CDR2 YYNGEE. For the CDR3, the DNA is TGTGCCAGCAGCGCGAACGTAGCGGGAGGGCGAGATACGCAGTATTTT. The encoded protein is CASSANVAGGRDTQYF.

The V and J genes are TRBV7-3 and TRBJ2-5; D possibly corresponds to TRBD2 (5 bases). The V end lost 5 bases, the J end lost 1 base, and 14 bases lay between the germline ends. CDR3 size: 15 residues. Germline lookup yields CDR1 SGHTA and CDR2 FQGTGA. CDR3 sequence (DNA): TGTGCCAGCAGCAATCTAGCAGCCCCCCAAGAGACCCAGTACTTC. It translates to CASSNLAAPQETQYF.

This chain joins TRBV5-1 and TRBJ1-1, with 10 bases matching TRBD1. After removal of 3 bases from V and 5 bases from J, the junction contained 13 bases not matched to a gene. This CDR3 spans 17 amino acids. The germline V gene has CDR1 SGHRS and CDR2 YFSETQ. The DNA of the CDR3 is TGCGCCAGCAGCTGGACGGGGACAGGGGAAAGGGGGACTGAAGCTTTCTTT. It yields the protein CASSWTGTGERGTEAFF.

This clonotype showed up just once. This chain connects TRBV5-5 to TRBJ2-7; D is unresolved. The CDR3 covers 20 residues. Trimming left V 2 bases short and J 0 bases short, with 27 bases between. CDR1 SGHKS and CDR2 YYEKEE come from the germline V gene (reference sequence). In DNA form, the CDR3 reads TGTGCCAGCAGCTTAAATTGGAGTCCGCAGCCTGATGAGGACTCCTACGAGCAGTACTTC. Translated, it gives CASSLNWSPQPDEDSYEQYF.

This clonotype appeared a few times. The chain has TRBV4-2 and TRBJ2-6; D unresolved. Germline CDR1 is LGHNA and CDR2 is YNFKEQ. V lost 0 bases and J 0 bases, leaving 9 bases between the germline ends. The length of the CDR3 is 17 residues. CDR3 sequence reads: CASSQDGSSSGANVLTF. The CDR3, as DNA: TGTGCCAGCAGCCAAGATGGTTCAAGCTCTGGGGCCAACGTCCTGACTTTC.

This clonotype was detected a few times. This chain connects TRBV5-1 to TRBJ1-1; perhaps TRBD1 as D (6 bases). This CDR3 has 14 residues. The V end was cut by 7 bases, the J end by 4 bases, with 17 bases between. The V gene's germline CDR1 is SGHRS and CDR2 YFSETQ. CDR3 nucleotides: TGCGCCAGCCTGAAGACAGGCCCAGGCACTGAAGCTTTCTTT. Its translation is CASLKTGPGTEAFF.

This clonotype was counted between two and nine times. The J gene is TRBJ2-7, the V gene TRBV10-3, with D possibly matching TRBD1 (5 bases). The CDR3 has 13 amino acids. V gave up 3 bases and J gave up 4 bases, with 10 bases separating them. CDR1 is ENHRY, CDR2 SYGVKD, per germline. The CDR3 DNA follows: TGTGCCATCAGTGATCCGCAGGGTTACGAGCAGTACTTC. Translating it yields CAISDPQGYEQYF.

In its sample, this clonotype was seen a few times. The chain uses TRBV20-1 and TRBJ2-1; 8 positions agree with TRBD2. Trimming took 4 bases from V and 14 from J; bases not matched to a gene: 13. The CDR3 contains 13 residues. Looked up from germline, CDR1 is DFQATT and CDR2 is SNEGSKA (reference sequence). The CDR3 spells CSAMMNRGLDKFF. In DNA form, the CDR3 reads TGCAGTGCTATGATGAACCGGGGACTAGATAAGTTCTTC.

The chain couples TRBV6-1 to TRBJ1-5; D is uncertain. V lost 2 bases to trimming and J lost 6 bases, with 14 bases between them. This CDR3 is built from 15 residues. CDR1 MNHNS and CDR2 SASEGT come from the germline V gene. CDR3 in DNA: TGTGCCAGCAGTGAACTCCCTGTCTCAAGTCAGCCCCAGCATTTT. Translating it yields CASSELPVSSQPQHF.